Each of the 4 T cell receptor beta chains below was sequenced from the same sample in a study of shared clonotypes between healthy human individuals. The data were produced by immunoSEQ multiplex PCR, yet TCRdb's version contains in-frame clones alone and is incomplete. The sample consists of 2 million to 3 million clones, 90% to 95% of them appearing once. The sample consisted of naive CD4+ T cells sorted from blood. Subset defined: CD45RA+ positively selected. The receptors here all came from a man younger than 35 in good health.

The rearrangement joins TRBV7-2 to TRBJ2-3, with TRBD1 as a possible D gene (7 bases). V gave up 6 bases and J gave up 0 bases, with 16 bases separating them. Germline V gene sequence: CDR1 SGHTA, CDR2 FQGNSA. The CDR3 consists of 16 residues. The CDR3 is CASRYRGGASTDTQYF. DNA of the CDR3: TGTGCCAGCAGATACAGGGGAGGAGCTAGCACAGATACGCAGTATTTT.

The rearrangement links TRBV30 to TRBJ2-7; 10 nucleotides match TRBD2. After removal of 5 bases from V and 4 bases from J, the junction contained 11 bases not matched to a gene. CDR3 length: 15 amino acids. Germline-derived CDR1 and CDR2 are GTSNPN and SVGIG (reference sequence). This CDR3 reads CAWDGSSGRGYEQYF. CDR3 nucleotide sequence: TGTGCCTGGGATGGGTCTAGCGGGAGAGGTTACGAGCAGTACTTC.

The V call is TRBV28, the J call TRBJ1-5; 11 bases map to TRBD1. V gave up 6 bases and J gave up 8 bases; unmatched junction bases: 6. There are 14 residues in the CDR3. From germline, CDR1 is MDHEN and CDR2 SYDVKM. The CDR3 nucleotides are TGTGCCAGCAGGTCGCCGGGACAGGGGGAGCCCCAGCATTTT. Encoded protein: CASRSPGQGEPQHF.

The chain employs TRBV19 and TRBJ2-7; 8 nucleotides agree with TRBD2. Germline-derived CDR1 and CDR2 are LNHDA and SQIVND (reference sequence). The CDR3 has 14 amino acids. V shed 7 bases, J shed 0 bases, and the junction held 5 bases outside the gene matches. CDR3 protein: CASKERGLSYEQYF. In DNA, the CDR3 is TGTGCCAGTAAGGAGCGGGGGCTCTCCTACGAGCAGTACTTC.